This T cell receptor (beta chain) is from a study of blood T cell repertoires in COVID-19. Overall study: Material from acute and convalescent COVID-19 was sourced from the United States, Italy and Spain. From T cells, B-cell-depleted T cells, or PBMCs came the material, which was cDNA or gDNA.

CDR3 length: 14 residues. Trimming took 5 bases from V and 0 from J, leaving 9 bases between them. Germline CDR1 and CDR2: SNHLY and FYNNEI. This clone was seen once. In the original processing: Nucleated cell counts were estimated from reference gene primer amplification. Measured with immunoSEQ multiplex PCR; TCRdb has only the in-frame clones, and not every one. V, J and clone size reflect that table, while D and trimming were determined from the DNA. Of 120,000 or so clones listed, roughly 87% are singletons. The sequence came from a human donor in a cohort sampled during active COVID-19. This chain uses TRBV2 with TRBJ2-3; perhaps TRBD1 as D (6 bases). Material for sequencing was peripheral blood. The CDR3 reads CASSNRVSTDTQYF. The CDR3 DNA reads TGTGCCAGCAGTAACAGGGTGAGCACAGATACGCAGTATTTT.